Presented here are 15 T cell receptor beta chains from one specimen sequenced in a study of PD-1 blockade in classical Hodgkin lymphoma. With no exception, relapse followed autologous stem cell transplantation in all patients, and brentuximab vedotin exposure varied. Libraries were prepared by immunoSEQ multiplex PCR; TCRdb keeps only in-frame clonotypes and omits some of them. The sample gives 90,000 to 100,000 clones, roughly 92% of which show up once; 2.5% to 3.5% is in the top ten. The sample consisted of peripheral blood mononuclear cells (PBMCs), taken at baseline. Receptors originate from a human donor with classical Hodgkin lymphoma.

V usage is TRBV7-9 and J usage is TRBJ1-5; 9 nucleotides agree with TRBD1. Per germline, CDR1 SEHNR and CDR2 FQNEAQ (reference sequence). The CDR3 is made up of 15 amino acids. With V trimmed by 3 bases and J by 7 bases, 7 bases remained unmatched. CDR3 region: CASSLGTGRLQPQHF. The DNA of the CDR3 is TGTGCCAGCAGCTTGGGGACAGGGCGCTTGCAGCCCCAGCATTTT.

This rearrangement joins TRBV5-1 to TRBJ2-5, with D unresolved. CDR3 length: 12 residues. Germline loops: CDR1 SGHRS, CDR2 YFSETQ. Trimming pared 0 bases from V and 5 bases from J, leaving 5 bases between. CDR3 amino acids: CASSLVRETQYF. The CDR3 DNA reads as TGCGCCAGCAGCTTGGTGAGGGAGACCCAGTACTTC.

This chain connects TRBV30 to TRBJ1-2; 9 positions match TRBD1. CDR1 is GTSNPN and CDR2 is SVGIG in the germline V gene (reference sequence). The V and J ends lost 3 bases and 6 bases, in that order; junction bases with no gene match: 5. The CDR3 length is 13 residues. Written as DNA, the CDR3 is TGTGCCTGGAGCACAGGGGGCGCGAATGGCTACACCTTC. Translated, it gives CAWSTGGANGYTF.

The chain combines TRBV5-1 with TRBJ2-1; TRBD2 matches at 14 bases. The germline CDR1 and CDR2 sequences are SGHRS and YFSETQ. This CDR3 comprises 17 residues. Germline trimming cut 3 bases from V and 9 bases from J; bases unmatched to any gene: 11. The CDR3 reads CASSSLTSGRASGEQFF. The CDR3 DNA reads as TGCGCCAGCAGCTCCCTGACTAGCGGGAGGGCCTCGGGTGAGCAGTTCTTC.

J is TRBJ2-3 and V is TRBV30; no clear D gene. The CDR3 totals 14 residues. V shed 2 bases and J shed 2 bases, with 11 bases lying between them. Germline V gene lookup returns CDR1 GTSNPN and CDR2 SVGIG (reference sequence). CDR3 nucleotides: TGTGCCTGGAGTACCATAAAACTCACAGATACGCAGTATTTT. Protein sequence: CAWSTIKLTDTQYF.

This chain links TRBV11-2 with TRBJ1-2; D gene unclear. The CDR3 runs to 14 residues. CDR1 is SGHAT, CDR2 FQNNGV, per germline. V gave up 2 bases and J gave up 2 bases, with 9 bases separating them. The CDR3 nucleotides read TGTGCCAGCAGCTTAAATAGCTGGAACTATGGCTACACCTTC. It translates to CASSLNSWNYGYTF.

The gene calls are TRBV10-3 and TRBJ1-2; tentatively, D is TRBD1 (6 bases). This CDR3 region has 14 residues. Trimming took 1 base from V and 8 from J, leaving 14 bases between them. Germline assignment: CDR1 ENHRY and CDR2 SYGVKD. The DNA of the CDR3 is TGTGCCATCAGTGAGTACGAAACAGGGAGAGGCTACACCTTC. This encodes CAISEYETGRGYTF.

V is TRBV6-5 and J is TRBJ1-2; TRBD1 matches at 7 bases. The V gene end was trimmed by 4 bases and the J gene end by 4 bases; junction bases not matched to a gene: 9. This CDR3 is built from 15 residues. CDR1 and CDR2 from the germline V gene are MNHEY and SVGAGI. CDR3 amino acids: CASSFGTGEGYGYTF. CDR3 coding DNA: TGTGCCAGCAGTTTCGGAACAGGGGAAGGCTATGGCTACACCTTC.

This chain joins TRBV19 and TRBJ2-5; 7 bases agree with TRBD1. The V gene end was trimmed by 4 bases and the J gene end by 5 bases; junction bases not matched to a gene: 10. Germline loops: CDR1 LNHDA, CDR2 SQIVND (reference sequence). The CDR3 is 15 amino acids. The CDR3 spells CASSTTGFEGETQYF. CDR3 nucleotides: TGTGCCAGTAGTACGACAGGGTTTGAGGGGGAGACCCAGTACTTC. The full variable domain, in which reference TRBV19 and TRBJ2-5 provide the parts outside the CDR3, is DGGITQSPKYLFRKEGQNVTLSCEQNLNHDAMYWYRQDPGQGLRLIYYSQIVNDFQKGDIAEGYSVSREKKESFPLTVTSAQKNPTAFYLCASSTTGFEGETQYFGPGTRLLVL.

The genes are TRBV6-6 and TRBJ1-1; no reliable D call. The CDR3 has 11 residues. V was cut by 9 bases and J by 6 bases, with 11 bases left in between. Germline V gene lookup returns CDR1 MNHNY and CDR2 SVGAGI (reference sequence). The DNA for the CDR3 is TGTGCCAGTACGAGGGAGGCTGAAGCTTTCTTT. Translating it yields CASTREAEAFF.

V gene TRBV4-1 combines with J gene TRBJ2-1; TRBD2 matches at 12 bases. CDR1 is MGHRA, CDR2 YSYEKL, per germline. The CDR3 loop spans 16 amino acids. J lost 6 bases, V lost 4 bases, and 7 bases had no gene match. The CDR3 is CASSLWLAGGLNEQFF. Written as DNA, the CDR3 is TGCGCCAGCAGCCTGTGGCTAGCGGGAGGGCTCAATGAGCAGTTCTTC.

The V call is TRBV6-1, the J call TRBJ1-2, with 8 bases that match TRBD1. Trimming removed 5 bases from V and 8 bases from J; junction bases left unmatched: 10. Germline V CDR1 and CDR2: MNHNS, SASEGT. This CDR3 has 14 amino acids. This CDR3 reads CASSLSGQDKGYTF. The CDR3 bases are TGTGCCAGCAGTCTCTCGGGACAGGACAAAGGCTACACCTTC.

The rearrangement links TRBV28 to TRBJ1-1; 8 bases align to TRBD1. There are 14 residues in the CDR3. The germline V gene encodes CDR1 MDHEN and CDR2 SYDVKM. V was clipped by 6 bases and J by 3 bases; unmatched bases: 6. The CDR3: CASSWDRLDTEAFF. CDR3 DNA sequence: TGTGCCAGCAGCTGGGACAGGCTGGACACTGAAGCTTTCTTT. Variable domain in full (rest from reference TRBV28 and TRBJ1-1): DVKVTQSSRYLVKRTGEKVFLECVQDMDHENMFWYRQDPGLGLRLIYFSYDVKMKEKGDIPEGYSVSREKKERFSLILESASTNQTSMYLCASSWDRLDTEAFFGQGTRLTVV.

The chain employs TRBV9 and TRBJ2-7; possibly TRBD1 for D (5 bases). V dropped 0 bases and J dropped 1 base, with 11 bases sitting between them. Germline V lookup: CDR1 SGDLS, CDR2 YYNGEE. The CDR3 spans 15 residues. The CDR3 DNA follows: TGTGCCAGCAGCGTAGCTGGACACCCATCCTACGAGCAGTACTTC. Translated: CASSVAGHPSYEQYF.

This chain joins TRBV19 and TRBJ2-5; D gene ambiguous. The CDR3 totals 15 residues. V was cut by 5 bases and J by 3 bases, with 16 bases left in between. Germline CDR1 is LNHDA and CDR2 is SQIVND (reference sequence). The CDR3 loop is CASSDRAGDKETQYF. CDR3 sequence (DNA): TGTGCCAGTAGTGACCGCGCTGGTGACAAAGAGACCCAGTACTTC.